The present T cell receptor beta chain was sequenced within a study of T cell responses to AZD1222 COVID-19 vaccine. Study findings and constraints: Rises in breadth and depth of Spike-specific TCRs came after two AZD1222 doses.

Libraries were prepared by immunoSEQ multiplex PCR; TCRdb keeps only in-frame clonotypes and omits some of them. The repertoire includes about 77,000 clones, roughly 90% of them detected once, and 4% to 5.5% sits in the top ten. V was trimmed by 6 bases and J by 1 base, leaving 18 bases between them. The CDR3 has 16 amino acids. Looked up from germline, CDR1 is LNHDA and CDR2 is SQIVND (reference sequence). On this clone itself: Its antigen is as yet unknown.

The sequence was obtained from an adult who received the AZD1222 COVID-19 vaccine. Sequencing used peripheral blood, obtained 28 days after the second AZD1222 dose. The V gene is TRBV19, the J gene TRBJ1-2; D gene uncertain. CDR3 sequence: CASSPYRRSHNYGYTF. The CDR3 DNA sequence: TGTGCCAGTAGCCCCTACCGGCGCAGTCATAACTATGGCTACACCTTC.